This TCR beta chain was recorded in a study of cytomegalovirus exposure and HLA in healthy donors. About this clone: Its antigen is as yet unknown. Other DNA sequences from this sample encode an identical CDR3 as well.

The CDR3 totals 13 residues. Germline loops: CDR1 MNHEY, CDR2 SMNVEV (reference sequence). Trimming stripped 3 bases from V and 2 bases from J, with 7 bases between. Researchers ran the PCR with 60 Vbeta and 13 Jbeta primers. Method: immunoSEQ multiplex PCR; TCRdb's copy keeps in-frame clones and lacks some. The sample includes approximately 120,000 clones, over 65% of them seen just once. Regarding the study as a whole: The authors excluded some V segments, including TRBV6-2 and TRBV6-3, as indistinguishable. Common viral pathogens (according to a later analysis) appeared linked to several of the most significant clusters.

The clonotype comes from a man aged 18 to 30 in good health and CMV-seronegative. The rearrangement links TRBV27 to TRBJ2-5, with D unclear. Sequenced input: PBMCs. CDR3 coding DNA: TGTGCCAGCAGTTTCGCCAGGCAAGAGACCCAGTACTTC. It translates to CASSFARQETQYF.